Listed below are T cell receptor beta chains from one sample, sequenced in a study of cytomegalovirus exposure and HLA in healthy donors. Data came from immunoSEQ multiplex PCR; TCRdb stores just in-frame clones and leaves some out. This sample has approximately 150,000 clones, with around 10% found just once. The sequencing input was PBMCs. The receptors were sampled from a male donor in good health and CMV-seronegative. Both conserved end residues are part of each CDR3. The D gene is left open where the match is weak. Size is omitted from some rows. Given values are once, few, many or a class for expanded clones.

J: TRBJ2-7; size: few; D: NA; V: TRBV4-1; CDR3: CASSQELAPERQQYF; DNA: TGCGCCAGCAGCCAAGAATTAGCGCCTGAACGACAGCAGTACTTC
J: TRBJ2-3; size: NA; D: TRBD2; V: TRBV4-3; CDR3: CASSQGLAGAGVSTDTQYF; DNA: TGCGCCAGCAGCCAGGGACTAGCGGGAGCGGGGGTAAGCACAGATACGCAGTATTTT
J: TRBJ1-1; size: NA; D: TRBD1; V: TRBV6-6; CDR3: CASSRRDRNTEAFF; DNA: TGTGCCAGCAGTCGCCGGGACAGGAACACTGAAGCTTTCTTT
J: TRBJ2-2; size: NA; D: TRBD1; V: TRBV6-1; CDR3: CASTNPPQGVKLFF; DNA: TGTGCCAGCACCAACCCCCCGCAGGGGGTCAAGCTGTTTTTT
J: TRBJ2-5; size: NA; D: TRBD1; V: TRBV7-2; CDR3: CASSPGTASPYPIETQYF; DNA: TGTGCCAGCAGCCCAGGGACAGCTTCTCCATATCCAATAGAGACCCAGTACTTC
J: TRBJ2-7; size: NA; D: TRBD2; V: TRBV6-5; CDR3: CASRDLAGNSYEQYF; DNA: TGTGCCAGCAGGGATCTAGCGGGTAACTCCTACGAGCAGTACTTC
J: TRBJ2-7; size: NA; D: TRBD2; V: TRBV7-2; CDR3: CASSPAAGLYEQYF; DNA: TGTGCCAGCAGCCCGGCGGCGGGACTATACGAGCAGTACTTC
J: TRBJ1-5; size: few; D: TRBD1; V: TRBV5-1; CDR3: CASSETTGSNQPQHF; DNA: TGCGCCAGCAGCGAAACGACAGGGAGCAATCAGCCCCAGCATTTT
J: TRBJ1-5; size: NA; D: NA; V: TRBV19; CDR3: CASSIREVYSNQPQHF; DNA: TGTGCCAGTAGTATTCGGGAAGTTTATAGCAATCAGCCCCAGCATTTT
J: TRBJ2-2; size: NA; D: TRBD1; V: TRBV27; CDR3: CASSLSAGGTGELFF; DNA: TGTGCCAGCAGTTTATCGGCAGGGGGCACCGGGGAGCTGTTTTTT
J: TRBJ2-5; size: NA; D: TRBD2; V: TRBV28; CDR3: CASSPGLARETQYF; DNA: TGTGCCAGCAGTCCGGGACTAGCGAGAGAGACCCAGTACTTC
J: TRBJ2-3; size: NA; D: TRBD1; V: TRBV11-2; CDR3: CASSFGQGPTDTQYF; DNA: TGTGCCAGCAGCTTTGGACAGGGTCCCACAGATACGCAGTATTTT
J: TRBJ1-5; size: NA; D: NA; V: TRBV7-9; CDR3: CASSLDHAGGPQHF; DNA: TGTGCCAGCAGCTTAGACCACGCCGGGGGGCCCCAGCATTTT
J: TRBJ2-3; size: few; D: TRBD2; V: TRBV5-1; CDR3: CASSRGTLAGVADTQYF; DNA: TGCGCCAGCAGCAGGGGAACACTAGCGGGAGTGGCAGATACGCAGTATTTT
J: TRBJ1-5; size: NA; D: TRBD1; V: TRBV28; CDR3: CASSPDRGRSQPQHF; DNA: TGTGCCAGCAGTCCAGACAGGGGGCGCAGTCAGCCCCAGCATTTT
J: TRBJ1-3; size: NA; D: NA; V: TRBV9; CDR3: CASSVDSSGNTIYF; DNA: TGTGCCAGCAGCGTTGACAGCTCTGGAAACACCATATATTTT
J: TRBJ2-3; size: few; D: NA; V: TRBV9; CDR3: CASSRTATDTQYF; DNA: TGTGCCAGCAGTAGGACAGCAACAGATACGCAGTATTTT
J: TRBJ1-3; size: few; D: TRBD1; V: TRBV10-3; CDR3: CAITPGQDSGNTIYF; DNA: TGTGCCATCACTCCGGGACAGGACTCTGGAAACACCATATATTTT
J: TRBJ1-1; size: few; D: NA; V: TRBV18; CDR3: CASSPGPREDTEAFF; DNA: TGTGCCAGCTCACCAGGGCCCAGGGAGGACACTGAAGCTTTCTTT
J: TRBJ2-7; size: few; D: TRBD1; V: TRBV7-2; CDR3: CASGMTGGYHEQYF; DNA: TGTGCCAGCGGTATGACAGGGGGTTACCACGAGCAGTACTTC
J: TRBJ2-7; size: few; D: TRBD2; V: TRBV7-8; CDR3: CASSLGIAGDINPYEQYF; DNA: TGTGCCAGCAGCTTAGGAATAGCGGGGGACATTAACCCCTACGAGCAGTACTTC
J: TRBJ2-7; size: few; D: NA; V: TRBV19; CDR3: CASSTAGSLYEQYF; DNA: TGTGCCAGTAGTACGGCAGGGTCCCTTTACGAGCAGTACTTC
J: TRBJ1-1; size: few; D: NA; V: TRBV27; CDR3: CASSPGGLLNTEAFF; DNA: TGTGCCAGCAGTCCGGGGGGCCTCCTGAACACTGAAGCTTTCTTT
J: TRBJ1-2; size: NA; D: NA; V: TRBV5-8; CDR3: CASSLKAPGGGYTF; DNA: TGTGCCAGCAGCTTGAAGGCCCCGGGTGGAGGCTACACCTTC
J: TRBJ2-7; size: few; D: TRBD1; V: TRBV7-2; CDR3: CASSLGPGQGAYEQYF; DNA: TGTGCCAGCAGCTTAGGTCCGGGACAGGGGGCCTACGAGCAGTACTTC
J: TRBJ1-2; size: NA; D: TRBD1; V: TRBV7-9; CDR3: CASSRGQGWDGYTF; DNA: TGTGCCAGCAGCAGGGGACAGGGTTGGGATGGCTACACCTTC
J: TRBJ2-7; size: NA; D: TRBD2; V: TRBV4-1; CDR3: CASSGLAGADEQYF; DNA: TGCGCCAGCTCGGGACTAGCGGGAGCTGACGAGCAGTACTTC